These 28 T cell receptor beta chains came from one sample sequenced in a study of control samples from healthy donors and cancer patients. Sequenced by immunoSEQ multiplex PCR; TCRdb stores in-frame clones only, minus some. Found here are around 99,000 clones, around 89% of them singletons; the top ten hold roughly 15%. Sample: blood. These receptors were collected from a woman aged 50 to 60 in good health.

V is TRBV5-8 and J is TRBJ2-5; 8 nucleotides line up with TRBD2. The CDR3 covers 17 residues. Germline V gene lookup returns CDR1 SGHTS and CDR2 YDEGEE. The V gene end was trimmed by 2 bases and the J gene end by 0 bases; junction bases not matched to a gene: 9. This chain's CDR3 is CASSFGVASGYQETQYF. CDR3 bases: TGTGCCAGCAGCTTTGGTGTAGCTAGCGGGTACCAAGAGACCCAGTACTTC.

This clone was seen only once. The chain carries TRBV4-2 and TRBJ2-2; TRBD1 matches 9 bases. The CDR3 is made up of 14 amino acids. After removal of 4 bases from V and 5 bases from J, the junction contained 2 bases not matched to a gene. Germline CDR1 LGHNA, CDR2 YNFKEQ. CDR3 bases: TGTGCCAGCAGCCCCGGGACAGGGACCGGGGAGCTGTTTTTT. It specifies CASSPGTGTGELFF.

The V and J genes are TRBV19 and TRBJ2-1; D remains ambiguous. The CDR3 contains 17 residues. The ends were cut back, 0 bases at V and 2 bases at J, with 14 bases in the middle. Germline CDR1 LNHDA, CDR2 SQIVND (reference sequence). CDR3 sequence reads: CASSIDPPGRPYNEQFF. Written as DNA, the CDR3 is TGTGCCAGTAGTATAGATCCCCCCGGGCGGCCCTACAATGAGCAGTTCTTC.

This sequence joins TRBV7-9 and TRBJ2-1; 8 positions agree with TRBD1. Germline CDR1 is SEHNR and CDR2 is FQNEAQ (reference sequence). The CDR3 contains 15 residues. Unmatched junction bases numbered 6, after V lost 3 bases and J lost 5 bases. The CDR3 reads CASSFPDRGHNEQFF. CDR3 nucleotides: TGTGCCAGCAGCTTTCCAGACAGGGGCCACAATGAGCAGTTCTTC.

The chain couples TRBV11-2 to TRBJ2-7; 7 bases align to TRBD2. Trimming cost V 1 base and J 5 bases; bases outside gene matches: 8. Germline V gene sequence: CDR1 SGHAT, CDR2 FQNNGV. The CDR3 length is 15 residues. CDR3 coding DNA: TGTGCCAGCAGCTTAGGCCTTAGCGGGTACGACGAGCAGTACGTC. Residues: CASSLGLSGYDEQYV.

The chain recombines TRBV9 with TRBJ1-5; a weak D match, TRBD1 (5 bases). The CDR3 is made up of 14 amino acids. The germline gives CDR1 SGDLS, CDR2 YYNGEE. The V end lost 3 bases, the J end lost 5 bases, and 12 bases lay between the germline ends. CDR3 DNA sequence: TGTGCCAGCAGCGCAATCCCGGGGGATCAGCCCCAGCATTTT. Its protein is CASSAIPGDQPQHF. Full variable domain (outside the CDR3, taken from reference TRBV9 and TRBJ1-5): DSGVTQTPKHLITATGQRVTLRCSPRSGDLSVYWYQQSLDQGLQFLIQYYNGEERAKGNILERFSAQQFPDLHSELNLSSLELGDSALYFCASSAIPGDQPQHFGDGTRLSIL.

The chain has TRBV6-5 and TRBJ1-5, with D maybe TRBD1 (5 bases). Germline CDR1 is MNHEY and CDR2 is SVGAGI. CDR3 length: 13 residues. Trimming removed 5 bases from V and 7 bases from J, with 12 bases in between. The CDR3 protein is CASSQTVDQPQHF. CDR3 nucleotide sequence: TGTGCCAGCAGTCAGACAGTTGACCAGCCCCAGCATTTT.

V and J are TRBV6-5 and TRBJ1-1, with unresolved D. Per germline, CDR1 MNHEY and CDR2 SVGAGI. The V end lost 0 bases, the J end lost 5 bases, and 13 bases lay between the germline ends. The CDR3 is made up of 15 amino acids. The CDR3 loop reads CASSYSMLGQTEAFF. DNA of the CDR3: TGTGCCAGCAGTTACTCGATGTTGGGCCAAACTGAAGCTTTCTTT.

The genes are TRBV30 and TRBJ2-7; 9 bases fit TRBD2. In germline, CDR1 is GTSNPN, CDR2 SVGIG (reference sequence). The CDR3 totals 11 residues. This CDR3 is CVSGGGYEQYF. In nucleotides, the CDR3 is TGTGTTAGCGGGGGAGGCTACGAGCAGTACTTC.

The chain couples TRBV7-9 to TRBJ1-2; weak D call: TRBD1 (5 bases). Germline assignment: CDR1 SEHNR and CDR2 FQNEAQ (reference sequence). V lost 2 bases, J lost 7 bases, and 14 bases lay in between. The CDR3 has 14 residues. The CDR3 protein is CASSLLQGPRGYTF. The CDR3 bases are TGTGCCAGCAGCTTACTGCAGGGTCCTCGTGGCTACACCTTC.

This chain connects TRBV5-4 to TRBJ1-1, with 10 bases matching TRBD1. The length of the CDR3 is 15 residues. V lost 4 bases, J lost 5 bases, and 8 bases stayed unmatched. Germline loops: CDR1 SGHNT, CDR2 YYREEE (reference sequence). The CDR3 sequence is CASSLLTGGLTEAFF. The CDR3 coding sequence is TGTGCCAGCAGCCTTCTGACAGGGGGCTTGACTGAAGCTTTCTTT.

This clone was detected a few times. This chain links TRBV7-2 with TRBJ1-2, with a weak D call TRBD1 (5 bases). V was trimmed by 5 bases and J by 6 bases, leaving 22 bases between them. Germline CDR1 reads SGHTA; CDR2 reads FQGNSA. There are 16 residues in the CDR3. CDR3 sequence reads: CASSRDSFKELNGYTF. The CDR3 DNA reads as TGTGCCAGCAGCAGAGACAGTTTTAAAGAGTTGAATGGCTACACCTTC.

The rearrangement joins TRBV2 to TRBJ1-1; D uncertain. V was shortened by 6 bases and J by 8 bases, with 10 bases between the two germline ends. Germline CDR1 SNHLY, CDR2 FYNNEI. The CDR3 length is 11 residues. The CDR3 sequence: CASSGMEEAFF. CDR3 nucleotide sequence: TGTGCCAGCAGCGGGATGGAGGAAGCTTTCTTT. Based on the CDR3 plus reference TRBV2 and TRBJ1-1, the full variable domain is EPEVTQTPSHQVTQMGQEVILRCVPISNHLYFYWYRQILGQKVEFLVSFYNNEISEKSEIFDDQFSVERPDGSNFTLKIRSTKLEDSAMYFCASSGMEEAFFGQGTRLTVV.

This chain connects TRBV19 to TRBJ1-2; TRBD1 matches at 8 bases. Germline-derived CDR1 and CDR2 are LNHDA and SQIVND (reference sequence). V lost 1 base and J lost 7; bases outside the gene matches: 5. The CDR3 extends over 14 amino acids. The CDR3 region is CASSIVGQGSGYTF. The CDR3 region has the DNA TGTGCCAGTAGTATAGTAGGACAGGGCTCTGGCTACACCTTC.

CDR3 in DNA: TGTGCCAGCAGCTTAATGCGATCGGCAGATACGCAGTATTTT. Translated, it gives CASSLMRSADTQYF. This chain connects TRBV7-3 to TRBJ2-3; no clear D. The CDR3 runs to 14 residues. With 1 base removed from V and 4 bases from J, the gap between germline ends came to 9 bases. CDR1 and CDR2 from the germline V gene are SGHTA and FQGTGA.

The rearrangement joins TRBV24-1 to TRBJ2-3; D remains ambiguous. V was clipped by 2 bases and J by 2 bases, with 7 bases between them. The germline gives CDR1 KGHDR, CDR2 SFDVKD. The CDR3 consists of 14 residues. The CDR3 coding sequence is TGTGCCACCAGTGATTCGAGTCCCACAGATACGCAGTATTTT. Translation: CATSDSSPTDTQYF.

This chain joins TRBV7-2 and TRBJ2-5, with 12 bases that match TRBD2. The CDR3 is made up of 17 amino acids. The junction had 10 bases not matched to a gene; V was cut back by 5 bases and J by 3 bases. Germline CDR1 SGHTA, CDR2 FQGNSA. Here the CDR3 reads CASSRPTSGGGEETQYF. Here the CDR3 DNA reads TGTGCCAGCAGCCGCCCGACTAGCGGGGGTGGAGAAGAGACCCAGTACTTC.

The chain employs TRBV5-1 and TRBJ2-7; D remains unclear. The CDR3 contains 15 residues. V was shortened by 2 bases and J by 3 bases, with 15 bases between the two germline ends. In germline, CDR1 is SGHRS, CDR2 YFSETQ. The CDR3 region has the DNA TGCGCCAGCAGCTTTCGACACATACCATACTACGAGCAGTACGTC. It yields the protein CASSFRHIPYYEQYV.

The rearrangement joins TRBV30 to TRBJ2-1, with 10 bases that match TRBD2. The length of the CDR3 is 17 residues. Germline V CDR1 and CDR2: GTSNPN, SVGIG (reference sequence). Losses at the gene ends were 1 base for V and 3 bases for J; bases not matched to a gene: 9. The CDR3 DNA sequence: TGTGCCTGGAGTGACTTGAAGCGGGGGGGCCTCTACAATGAGCAGTTCTTC. It is translated as CAWSDLKRGGLYNEQFF. The full variable domain, in which reference TRBV30 and TRBJ2-1 provide the parts outside the CDR3, is SQTIHQWPATLVQPVGSPLSLECTVEGTSNPNLYWYRQAAGRGLQLLFYSVGIGQISSEVPQNLSASRPQDRQFILSSKKLLLSDSGFYLCAWSDLKRGGLYNEQFFGPGTRLTVL.

Here the CDR3 reads CASSQWDRAYTGELFF. The DNA for the CDR3 is TGTGCCAGCAGCCAGTGGGACAGGGCCTACACCGGGGAGCTGTTTTTT. The chain uses TRBV3-1 (or the pseudogene TRBV3-2) and TRBJ2-2, with TRBD1 matching 9 bases. The CDR3 is 16 amino acids. Looked up from germline, CDR1 is LGHDT and CDR2 is YNNKEL (reference sequence). With 3 bases clipped from V and 3 bases from J, the junction kept 5 bases outside the gene matches.

This clone has only one observation. This sequence joins TRBV30 and TRBJ2-7, with TRBD2 as a possible D gene (5 bases). The CDR3 has 15 amino acids. Germline values: CDR1 GTSNPN, CDR2 SVGIG (reference sequence). CDR3 coding DNA: TGTGCCTGGAGTCTAGGGCGGGCCTCCTCCGACGAGCAGTACGTC. Translation: CAWSLGRASSDEQYV.

The rearrangement joins TRBV19 to TRBJ2-7; tentative D call: TRBD1 (5 bases). Germline CDR1 is LNHDA and CDR2 is SQIVND (reference sequence). The V end was cut by 3 bases, the J end by 2 bases, with 14 bases between. This CDR3 region has 15 residues. This CDR3 is CASSIGHLKAYEQYV. CDR3 in DNA: TGTGCCAGTAGTATTGGACACCTCAAGGCCTACGAGCAGTACGTC.

The chain combines TRBV5-1 with TRBJ1-1; 7 bases map to TRBD1. Per germline, CDR1 SGHRS and CDR2 YFSETQ. CDR3 length equals 15 residues. V dropped 1 base and J dropped 1; count of bases not matched to a gene: 4. The CDR3 nucleotides are TGCGCCAGCAGCTTGTTTACAGGGGCGAACACTGAAGCTTTCTTT. Translation gives CASSLFTGANTEAFF. The complete variable domain, with remaining parts taken from reference TRBV5-1 and TRBJ1-1, reads KAGVTQTPRYLIKTRGQQVTLSCSPISGHRSVSWYQQTPGQGLQFLFEYFSETQRNKGNFPGRFSGRQFSNSRSEMNVSTLELGDSALYLCASSLFTGANTEAFFGQGTRLTVV.

The chain combines TRBV27 with TRBJ2-3; the D gene is possibly TRBD1 (8 bases). This CDR3 comprises 13 residues. Trimming pared 6 bases from V and 8 bases from J, leaving 15 bases between. Germline CDR1 is MNHEY and CDR2 is SMNVEV (reference sequence). The CDR3 bases are TGTGCCAGCAGATCCACAGGGGGGGGTACGCAGTATTTT. It encodes CASRSTGGGTQYF.

This rearrangement joins TRBV7-3 to TRBJ2-1, with TRBD1 matching over 10 bases. The CDR3 consists of 15 residues. Germline assignment: CDR1 SGHTA and CDR2 FQGTGA. V lost 4 bases and J lost 1; bases outside the gene matches: 1. The CDR3: CASSSGQGSYNEQFF. CDR3 coding DNA: TGTGCCAGCAGCTCGGGACAGGGGTCCTACAATGAGCAGTTCTTC.

This chain links TRBV5-1 with TRBJ2-1, with TRBD2 identical over 10 bases. Per germline, CDR1 SGHRS and CDR2 YFSETQ. Losses at the gene ends were 4 bases for V and 6 bases for J; bases not matched to a gene: 4. The CDR3 is 14 amino acids. CDR3 nucleotides: TGCGCCAGCAGCCAACTAGCGGGGACCAATGAGCAGTTCTTC. Its protein product is CASSQLAGTNEQFF.

The J gene is TRBJ2-4, the V gene TRBV5-6, with 11 bases identical to TRBD1. With V trimmed by 3 bases and J by 8 bases, 16 bases remained unmatched. The germline V gene encodes CDR1 SGHDT and CDR2 YYEEEE. The CDR3 is 18 residues long. DNA of the CDR3: TGTGCCAGCAGCTCGTGGGACAGGGGGATTTTTGGTTTGTACATTCAGTACTTC. Residues: CASSSWDRGIFGLYIQYF.

The V and J genes are TRBV18 and TRBJ2-1; no clear D. Between the trimmed V and J ends, which lost 1 base and 6 bases, there was a span of 25 bases. The length of the CDR3 is 19 residues. Looked up from germline, CDR1 is KGHSH and CDR2 is LQKENI. The CDR3 DNA is TGTGCCAGCTCACCACAATTGATCCCTCCGAATAATGATCCCAATGAGCAGTTCTTC. It translates to CASSPQLIPPNNDPNEQFF.